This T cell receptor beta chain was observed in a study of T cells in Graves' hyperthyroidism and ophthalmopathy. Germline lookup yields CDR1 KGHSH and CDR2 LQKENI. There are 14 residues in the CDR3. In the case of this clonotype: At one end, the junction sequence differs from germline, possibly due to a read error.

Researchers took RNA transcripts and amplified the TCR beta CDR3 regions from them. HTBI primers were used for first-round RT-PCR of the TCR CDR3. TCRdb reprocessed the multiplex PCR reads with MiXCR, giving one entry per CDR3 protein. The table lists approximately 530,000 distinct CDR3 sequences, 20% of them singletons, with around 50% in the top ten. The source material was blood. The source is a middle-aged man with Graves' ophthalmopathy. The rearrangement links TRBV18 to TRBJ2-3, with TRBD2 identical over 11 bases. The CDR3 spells CASSPSGRADTRYF. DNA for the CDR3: TGTGCCAGCTCACCTAGCGGGAGGGCAGATACGCGGTATTTT.